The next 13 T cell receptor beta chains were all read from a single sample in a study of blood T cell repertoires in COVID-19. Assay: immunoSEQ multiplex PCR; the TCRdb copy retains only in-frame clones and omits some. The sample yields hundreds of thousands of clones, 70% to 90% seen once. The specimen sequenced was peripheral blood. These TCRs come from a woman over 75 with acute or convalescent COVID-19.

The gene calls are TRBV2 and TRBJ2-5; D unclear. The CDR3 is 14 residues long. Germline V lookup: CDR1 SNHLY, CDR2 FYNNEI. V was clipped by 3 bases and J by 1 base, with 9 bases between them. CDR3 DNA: TGTGCCAGCAGTGAGAGACATGTCCAAGAGACCCAGTACTTC. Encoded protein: CASSERHVQETQYF. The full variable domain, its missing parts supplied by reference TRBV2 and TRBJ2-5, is EPEVTQTPSHQVTQMGQEVILRCVPISNHLYFYWYRQILGQKVEFLVSFYNNEISEKSEIFDDQFSVERPDGSNFTLKIRSTKLEDSAMYFCASSERHVQETQYFGPGTRLLVL.

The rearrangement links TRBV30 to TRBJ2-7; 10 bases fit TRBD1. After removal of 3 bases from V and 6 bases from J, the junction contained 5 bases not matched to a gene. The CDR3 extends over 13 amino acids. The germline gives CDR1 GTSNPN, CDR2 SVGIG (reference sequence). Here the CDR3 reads CAWRRTGGGEQYF. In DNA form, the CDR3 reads TGTGCCTGGAGGAGGACAGGGGGAGGCGAGCAGTACTTC.

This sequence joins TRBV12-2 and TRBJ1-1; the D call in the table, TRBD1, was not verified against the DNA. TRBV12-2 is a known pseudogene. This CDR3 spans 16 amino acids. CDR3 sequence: CASRLGDRGQNTEAFF. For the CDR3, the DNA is TGTGCAAGTCGCTTAGGTGACAGGGGACAGAACACTGAAGCTTTCTTT.

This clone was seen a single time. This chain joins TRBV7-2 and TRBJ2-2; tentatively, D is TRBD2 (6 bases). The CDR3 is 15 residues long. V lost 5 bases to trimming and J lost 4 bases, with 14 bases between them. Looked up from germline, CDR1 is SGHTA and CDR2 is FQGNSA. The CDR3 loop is CASSVDGGATGELFF. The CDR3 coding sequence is TGTGCCAGCAGCGTAGACGGGGGAGCCACCGGGGAGCTGTTTTTT.

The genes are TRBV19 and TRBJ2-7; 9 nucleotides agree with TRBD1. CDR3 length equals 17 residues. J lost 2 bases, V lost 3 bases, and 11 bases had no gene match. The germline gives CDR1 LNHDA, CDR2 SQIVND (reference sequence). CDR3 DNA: TGTGCCAGTAGTATGAAACTACAGGGGACAGGGACCTACGAGCAGTACTTC. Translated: CASSMKLQGTGTYEQYF. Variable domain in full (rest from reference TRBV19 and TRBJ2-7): DGGITQSPKYLFRKEGQNVTLSCEQNLNHDAMYWYRQDPGQGLRLIYYSQIVNDFQKGDIAEGYSVSREKKESFPLTVTSAQKNPTAFYLCASSMKLQGTGTYEQYFGPGTRLTVT.

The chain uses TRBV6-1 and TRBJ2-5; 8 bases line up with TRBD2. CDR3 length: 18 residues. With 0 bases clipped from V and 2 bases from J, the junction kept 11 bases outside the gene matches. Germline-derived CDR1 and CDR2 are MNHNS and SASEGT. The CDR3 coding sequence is TGTGCCAGCAGTGAAGCTTACGGGACTAGTATACTACAAGAGACCCAGTACTTC. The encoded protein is CASSEAYGTSILQETQYF.

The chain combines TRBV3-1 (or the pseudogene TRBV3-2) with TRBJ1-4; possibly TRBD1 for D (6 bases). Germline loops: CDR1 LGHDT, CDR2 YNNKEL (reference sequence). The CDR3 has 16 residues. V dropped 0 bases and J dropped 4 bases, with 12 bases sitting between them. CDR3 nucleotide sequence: TGTGCCAGCAGCCAAGATCGGGGGGCCCTTAATGAAAAACTGTTTTTT. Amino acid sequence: CASSQDRGALNEKLFF.

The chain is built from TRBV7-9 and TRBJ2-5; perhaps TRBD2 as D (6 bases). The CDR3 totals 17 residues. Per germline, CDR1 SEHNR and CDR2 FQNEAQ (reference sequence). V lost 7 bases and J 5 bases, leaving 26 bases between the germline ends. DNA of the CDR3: TGTGCCAGCAACGGGGGAAATTTACCGGGACTTGAGGAGACCCAGTACTTC. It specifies CASNGGNLPGLEETQYF.

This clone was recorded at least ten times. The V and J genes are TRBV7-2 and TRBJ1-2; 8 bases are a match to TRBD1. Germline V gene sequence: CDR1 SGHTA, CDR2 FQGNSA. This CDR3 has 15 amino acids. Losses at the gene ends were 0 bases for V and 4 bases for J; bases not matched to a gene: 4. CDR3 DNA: TGTGCCAGCAGCTTAGCGGGGACAGGCTCCTATGGCTACACCTTC. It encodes CASSLAGTGSYGYTF.

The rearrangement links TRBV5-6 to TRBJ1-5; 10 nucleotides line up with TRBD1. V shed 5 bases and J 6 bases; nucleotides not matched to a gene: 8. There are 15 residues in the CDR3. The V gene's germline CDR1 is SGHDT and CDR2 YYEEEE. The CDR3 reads CASSRDRGQIQPQHF. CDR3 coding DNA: TGTGCCAGCAGTCGCGACAGGGGGCAGATTCAGCCCCAGCATTTT. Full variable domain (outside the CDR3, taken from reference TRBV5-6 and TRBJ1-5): DAGVTQSPTHLIKTRGQQVTLRCSPKSGHDTVSWYQQALGQGPQFIFQYYEEEERQRGNFPDRFSGHQFPNYSSELNVNALLLGDSALYLCASSRDRGQIQPQHFGDGTRLSIL.

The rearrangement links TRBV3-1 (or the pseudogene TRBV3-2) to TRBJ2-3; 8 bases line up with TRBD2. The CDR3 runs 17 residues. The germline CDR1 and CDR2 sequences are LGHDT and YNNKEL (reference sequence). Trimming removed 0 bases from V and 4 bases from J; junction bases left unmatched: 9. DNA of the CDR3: TGTGCCAGCAGCCAAGATGGAGCTAGCGGGTCCCCAGATACGCAGTATTTT. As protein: CASSQDGASGSPDTQYF.

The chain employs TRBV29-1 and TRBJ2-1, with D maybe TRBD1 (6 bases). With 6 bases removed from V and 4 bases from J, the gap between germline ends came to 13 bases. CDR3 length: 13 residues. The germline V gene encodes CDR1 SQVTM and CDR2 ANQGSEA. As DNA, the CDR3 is TGCAGCGTCCGGGACATACGTTACAATGAGCAGTTCTTC. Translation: CSVRDIRYNEQFF.

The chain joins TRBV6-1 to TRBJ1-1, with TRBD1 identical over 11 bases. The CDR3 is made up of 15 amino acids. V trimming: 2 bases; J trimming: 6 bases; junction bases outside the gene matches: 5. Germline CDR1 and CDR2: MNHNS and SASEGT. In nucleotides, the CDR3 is TGTGCCAGCAGTGAACTCGGACAGGGGGCACCTGAAGCTTTCTTT. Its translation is CASSELGQGAPEAFF.